This T cell receptor beta chain appears in the sequencing data of a study of OX40 agonist ivuxolimab in advanced cancers. About the study: Intravenous ivuxolimab was administered to patients every 2 weeks at 0.01 to 10 mg/kg. Having had anti-PD-1, anti-PD-L1 or anti-CTLA-4 therapy before was allowed, and around 44% had some.

Patients were excluded for autoimmune disease history or systemic immunosuppression. Peripheral blood came from all dose cohorts at three timepoints. CDR3 length: 14 residues. Germline V gives CDR1 MNHNY, CDR2 SVGAGI (reference sequence). The ends lost 5 bases at V and 3 bases at J; junction bases unmatched: 3. Here immunoSEQ multiplex PCR was the method, and the copy in TCRdb shows in-frame clones only, minus some. The profile shows more than 70,000 clones, around 85% of them singletons. This chain links TRBV6-6 with TRBJ2-3; TRBD1 matches at 9 bases. The sequences come from CD4+ or CD8+ T cells sorted from blood, collected in a trial of the OX40 agonist ivuxolimab. The TCR was taken from an adult with an advanced solid tumor such as melanoma, head and neck, liver or kidney cancer. CDR3 sequence reads: CASSGQGRTDTQYF. The DNA of the CDR3 is TGTGCCAGCAGTGGACAGGGGCGGACAGATACGCAGTATTTT.